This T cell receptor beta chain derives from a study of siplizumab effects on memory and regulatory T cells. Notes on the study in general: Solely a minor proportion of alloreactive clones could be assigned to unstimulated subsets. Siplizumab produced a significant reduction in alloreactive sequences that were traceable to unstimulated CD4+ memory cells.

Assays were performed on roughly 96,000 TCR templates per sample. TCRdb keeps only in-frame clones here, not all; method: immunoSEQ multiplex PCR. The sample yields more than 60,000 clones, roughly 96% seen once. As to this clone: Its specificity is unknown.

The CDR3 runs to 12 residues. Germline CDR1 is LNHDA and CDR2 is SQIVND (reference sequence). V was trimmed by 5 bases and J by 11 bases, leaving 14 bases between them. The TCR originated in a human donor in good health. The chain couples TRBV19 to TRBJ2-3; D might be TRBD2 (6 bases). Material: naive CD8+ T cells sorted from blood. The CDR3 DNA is TGTGCCAGTAGTGGGGACTCTTCACAGCAGTATTTT. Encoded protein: CASSGDSSQQYF.